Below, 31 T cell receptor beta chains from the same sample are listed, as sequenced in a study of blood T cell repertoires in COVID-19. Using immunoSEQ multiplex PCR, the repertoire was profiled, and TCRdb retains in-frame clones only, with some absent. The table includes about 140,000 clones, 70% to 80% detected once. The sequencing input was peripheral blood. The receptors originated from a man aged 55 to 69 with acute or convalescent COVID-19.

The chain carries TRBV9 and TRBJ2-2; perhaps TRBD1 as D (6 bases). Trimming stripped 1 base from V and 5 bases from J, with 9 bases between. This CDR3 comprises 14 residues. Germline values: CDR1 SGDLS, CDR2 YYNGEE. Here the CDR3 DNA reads TGTGCCAGCAGCGTAACAGGGCTGACCGGGGAGCTGTTTTTT. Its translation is CASSVTGLTGELFF.

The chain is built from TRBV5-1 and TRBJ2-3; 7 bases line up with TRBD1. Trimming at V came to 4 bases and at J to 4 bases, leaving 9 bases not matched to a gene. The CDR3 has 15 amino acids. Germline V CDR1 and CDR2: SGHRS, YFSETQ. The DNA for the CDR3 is TGCGCCAGCAGCCGTAACAGGGGATCAGCAGATACGCAGTATTTT. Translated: CASSRNRGSADTQYF. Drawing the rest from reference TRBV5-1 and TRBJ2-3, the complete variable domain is KAGVTQTPRYLIKTRGQQVTLSCSPISGHRSVSWYQQTPGQGLQFLFEYFSETQRNKGNFPGRFSGRQFSNSRSEMNVSTLELGDSALYLCASSRNRGSADTQYFGPGTRLTVL.

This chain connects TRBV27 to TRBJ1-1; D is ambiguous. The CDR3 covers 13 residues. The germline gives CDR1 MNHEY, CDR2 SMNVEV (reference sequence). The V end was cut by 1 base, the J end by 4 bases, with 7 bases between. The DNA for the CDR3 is TGTGCCAGCAGTTTATGGTCCAGCACTGAAGCTTTCTTT. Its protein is CASSLWSSTEAFF.

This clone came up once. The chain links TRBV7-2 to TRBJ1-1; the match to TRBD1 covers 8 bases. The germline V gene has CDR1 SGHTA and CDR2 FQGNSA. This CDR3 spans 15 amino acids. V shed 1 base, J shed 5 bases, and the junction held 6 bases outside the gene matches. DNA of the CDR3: TGTGCCAGCAGCTTAGGGAGGACAGGGCGAACTGAAGCTTTCTTT. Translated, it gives CASSLGRTGRTEAFF.

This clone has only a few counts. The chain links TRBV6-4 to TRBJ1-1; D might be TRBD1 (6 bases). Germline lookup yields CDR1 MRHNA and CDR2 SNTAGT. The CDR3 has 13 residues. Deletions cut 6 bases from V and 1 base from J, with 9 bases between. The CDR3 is CASSADRNTEAFF. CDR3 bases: TGTGCCAGCAGCGCGGACAGGAACACTGAAGCTTTCTTT.

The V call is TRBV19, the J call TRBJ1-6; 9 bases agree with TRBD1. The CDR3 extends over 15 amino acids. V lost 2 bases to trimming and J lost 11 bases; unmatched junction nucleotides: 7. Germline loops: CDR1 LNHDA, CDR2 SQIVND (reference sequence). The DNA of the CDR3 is TGTGCCAGTAGTATATTCGCGGGACAGGGCGCACCCCTCCACTTT. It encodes CASSIFAGQGAPLHF.

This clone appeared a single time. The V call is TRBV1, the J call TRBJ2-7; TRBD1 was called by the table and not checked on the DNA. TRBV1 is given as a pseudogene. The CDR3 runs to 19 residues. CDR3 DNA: TGCACCAGCAGCCGCGTACGGGGGGTTCAGGACAGGGGCTCCTACGAGCAGTACTTC. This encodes CTSSRVRGVQDRGSYEQYF.

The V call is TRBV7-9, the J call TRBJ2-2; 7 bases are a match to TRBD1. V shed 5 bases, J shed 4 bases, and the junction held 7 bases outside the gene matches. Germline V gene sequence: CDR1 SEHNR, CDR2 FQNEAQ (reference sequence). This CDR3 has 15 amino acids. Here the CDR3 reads CASSRGQATTGELFF. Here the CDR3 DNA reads TGTGCCAGCAGCCGTGGACAGGCTACCACCGGGGAGCTGTTTTTT.

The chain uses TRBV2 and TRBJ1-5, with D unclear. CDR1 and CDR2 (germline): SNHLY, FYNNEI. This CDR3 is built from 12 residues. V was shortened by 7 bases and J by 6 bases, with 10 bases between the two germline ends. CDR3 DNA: TGTGCCAGCACTCTGACATTTCAGCCCCAGCATTTT. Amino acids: CASTLTFQPQHF.

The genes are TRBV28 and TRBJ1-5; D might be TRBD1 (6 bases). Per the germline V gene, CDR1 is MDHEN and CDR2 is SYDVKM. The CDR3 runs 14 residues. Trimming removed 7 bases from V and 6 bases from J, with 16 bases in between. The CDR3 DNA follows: TGTGCCAGCATCAAGAGGGGGGGCAGTCAGCCCCAGCATTTT. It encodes CASIKRGGSQPQHF.

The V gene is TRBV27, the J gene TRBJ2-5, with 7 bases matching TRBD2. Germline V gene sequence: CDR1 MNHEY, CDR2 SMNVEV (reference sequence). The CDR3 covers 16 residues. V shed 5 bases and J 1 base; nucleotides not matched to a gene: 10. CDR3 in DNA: TGTGCCAGCAGTCCCCTCCGCGGGAGAAGCCAAGAGACCCAGTACTTC. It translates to CASSPLRGRSQETQYF.

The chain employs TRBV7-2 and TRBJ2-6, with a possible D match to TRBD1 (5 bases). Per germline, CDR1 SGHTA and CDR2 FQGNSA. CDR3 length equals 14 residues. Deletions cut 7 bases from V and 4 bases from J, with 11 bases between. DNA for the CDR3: TGTGCCAGCAACCAGGGTTTGGGGGCCAACGTCCTGACTTTC. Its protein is CASNQGLGANVLTF.

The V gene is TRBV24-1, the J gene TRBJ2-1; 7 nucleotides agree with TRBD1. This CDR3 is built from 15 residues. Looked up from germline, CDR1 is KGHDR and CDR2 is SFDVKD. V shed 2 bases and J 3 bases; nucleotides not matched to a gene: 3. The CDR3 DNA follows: TGTGCCACCAGTGATTCCAGGGGGTTCTACAATGAGCAGTTCTTC. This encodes CATSDSRGFYNEQFF.

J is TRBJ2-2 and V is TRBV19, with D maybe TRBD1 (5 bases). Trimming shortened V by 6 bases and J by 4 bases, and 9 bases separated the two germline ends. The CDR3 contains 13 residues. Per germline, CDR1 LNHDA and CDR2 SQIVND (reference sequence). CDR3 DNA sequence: TGTGCCAGTAGGGGGCATGCCACCGGGGAGCTGTTTTTT. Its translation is CASRGHATGELFF.

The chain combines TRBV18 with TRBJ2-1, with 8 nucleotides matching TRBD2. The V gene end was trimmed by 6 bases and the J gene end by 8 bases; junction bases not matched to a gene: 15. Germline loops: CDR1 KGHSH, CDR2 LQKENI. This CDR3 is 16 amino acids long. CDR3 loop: CASSRQREPSRYEQFF. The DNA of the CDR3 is TGTGCCAGCTCTCGCCAGCGGGAGCCCTCGAGGTATGAGCAGTTCTTC.

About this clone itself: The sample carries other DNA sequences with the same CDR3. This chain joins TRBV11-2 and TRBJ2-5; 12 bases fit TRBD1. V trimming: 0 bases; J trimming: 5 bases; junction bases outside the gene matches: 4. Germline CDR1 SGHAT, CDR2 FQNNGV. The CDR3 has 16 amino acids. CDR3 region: CASSLDGTGGVETQYF. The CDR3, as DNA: TGTGCCAGCAGCTTAGACGGGACAGGGGGCGTCGAGACCCAGTACTTC. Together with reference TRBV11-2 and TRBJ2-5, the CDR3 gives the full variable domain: EAGVAQSPRYKIIEKRQSVAFWCNPISGHATLYWYQQILGQGPKLLIQFQNNGVVDDSQLPKDRFSAERLKGVDSTLKIQPAKLEDSAVYLCASSLDGTGGVETQYFGPGTRLLVL.

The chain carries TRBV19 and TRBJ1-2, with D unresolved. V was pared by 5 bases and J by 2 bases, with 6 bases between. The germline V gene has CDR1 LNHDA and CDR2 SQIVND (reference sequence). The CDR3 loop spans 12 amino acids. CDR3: CASSSGNYGYTF. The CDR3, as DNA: TGTGCCAGTAGTTCGGGGAACTATGGCTACACCTTC.

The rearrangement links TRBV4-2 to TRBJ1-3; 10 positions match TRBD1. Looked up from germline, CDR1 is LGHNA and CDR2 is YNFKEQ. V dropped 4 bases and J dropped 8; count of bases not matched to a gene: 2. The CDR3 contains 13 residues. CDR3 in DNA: TGTGCCAGCAGCCTTGGGACAGGGGACACCATATATTTT. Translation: CASSLGTGDTIYF.

The CDR3 loop is CAWNPTGAPNYGYTF. The CDR3, as DNA: TGTGCCTGGAATCCCACAGGTGCGCCGAACTATGGCTACACCTTC. V usage is TRBV30 and J usage is TRBJ1-2; D perhaps matches TRBD1 (5 bases). CDR1 and CDR2 (germline): GTSNPN, SVGIG (reference sequence). The CDR3 runs to 15 residues. Trimming left V 4 bases short and J 2 bases short, with 17 bases between. The complete variable domain, with remaining parts taken from reference TRBV30 and TRBJ1-2, reads SQTIHQWPATLVQPVGSPLSLECTVEGTSNPNLYWYRQAAGRGLQLLFYSVGIGQISSEVPQNLSASRPQDRQFILSSKKLLLSDSGFYLCAWNPTGAPNYGYTFGSGTRLTVV.

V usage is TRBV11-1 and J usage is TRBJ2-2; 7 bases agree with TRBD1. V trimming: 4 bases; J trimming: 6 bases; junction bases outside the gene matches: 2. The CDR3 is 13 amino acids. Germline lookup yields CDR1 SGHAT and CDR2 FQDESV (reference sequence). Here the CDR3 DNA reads TGTGCCAGCAGCTGGGGACAGCCCGGGGAGCTGTTTTTT. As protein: CASSWGQPGELFF. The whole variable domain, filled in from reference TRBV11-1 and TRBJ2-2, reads EAEVAQSPRYKITEKSQAVAFWCDPISGHATLYWYRQILGQGPELLVQFQDESVVDDSQLPKDRFSAERLKGVDSTLKIQPAELGDSAMYLCASSWGQPGELFFGEGSRLTVL.

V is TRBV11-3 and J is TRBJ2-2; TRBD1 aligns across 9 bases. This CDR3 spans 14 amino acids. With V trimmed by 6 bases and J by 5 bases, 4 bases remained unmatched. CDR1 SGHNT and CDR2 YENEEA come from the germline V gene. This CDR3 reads CASSSGTGTGELFF. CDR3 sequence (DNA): TGTGCCAGCAGTTCCGGGACAGGGACCGGGGAGCTGTTTTTT.

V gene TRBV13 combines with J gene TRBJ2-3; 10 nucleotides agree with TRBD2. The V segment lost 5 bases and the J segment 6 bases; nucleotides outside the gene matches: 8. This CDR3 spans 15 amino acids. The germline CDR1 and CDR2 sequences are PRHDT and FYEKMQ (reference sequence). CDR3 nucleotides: TGTGCCAGCAGCAAGAGCGGGAGGGCTGGGGATACGCAGTATTTT. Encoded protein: CASSKSGRAGDTQYF.

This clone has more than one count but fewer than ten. The DNA for the CDR3 is TGTGCCAGTAGGGGGACAGGGATTGCCGGGGAGCTGTTTTTT. Translated: CASRGTGIAGELFF. The chain combines TRBV19 with TRBJ2-2; 9 positions agree with TRBD1. Unmatched junction bases numbered 5, after V lost 6 bases and J lost 6 bases. Per the germline V gene, CDR1 is LNHDA and CDR2 is SQIVND (reference sequence). This CDR3 has 14 residues.

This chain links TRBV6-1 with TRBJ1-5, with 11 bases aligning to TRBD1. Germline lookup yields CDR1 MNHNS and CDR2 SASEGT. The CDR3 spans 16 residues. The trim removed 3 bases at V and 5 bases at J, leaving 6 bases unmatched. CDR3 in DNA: TGTGCCAGCAGTGAGCCTAGGACAGGGGGCGATCAGCCCCAGCATTTT. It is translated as CASSEPRTGGDQPQHF.

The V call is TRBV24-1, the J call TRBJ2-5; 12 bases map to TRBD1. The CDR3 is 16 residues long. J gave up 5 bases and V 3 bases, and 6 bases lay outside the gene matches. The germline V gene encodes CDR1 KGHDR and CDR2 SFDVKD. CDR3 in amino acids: CATSDTGTGGGETQYF. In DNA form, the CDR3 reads TGTGCCACCAGTGATACGGGGACAGGGGGCGGGGAGACCCAGTACTTC.

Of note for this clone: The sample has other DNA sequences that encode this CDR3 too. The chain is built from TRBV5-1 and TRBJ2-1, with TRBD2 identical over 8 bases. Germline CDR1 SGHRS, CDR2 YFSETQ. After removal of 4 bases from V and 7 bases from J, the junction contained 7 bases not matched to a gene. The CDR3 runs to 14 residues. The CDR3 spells CASSGGAGGNEQFF. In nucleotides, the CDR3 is TGCGCCAGCAGCGGGGGCGCGGGGGGTAATGAGCAGTTCTTC.

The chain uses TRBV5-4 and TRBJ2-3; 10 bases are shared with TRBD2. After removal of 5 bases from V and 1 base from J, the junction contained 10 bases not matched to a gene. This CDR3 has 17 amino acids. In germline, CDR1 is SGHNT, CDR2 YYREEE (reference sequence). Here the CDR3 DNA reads TGTGCCAGCAGTAAAGCGGGAGGGCCCCCGGGCACAGATACGCAGTATTTT. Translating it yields CASSKAGGPPGTDTQYF.

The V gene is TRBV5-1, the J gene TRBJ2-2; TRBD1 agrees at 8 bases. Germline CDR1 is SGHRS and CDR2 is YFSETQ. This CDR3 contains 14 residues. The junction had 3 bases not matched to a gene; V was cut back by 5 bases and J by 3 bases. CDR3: CASRLQGDTGELFF. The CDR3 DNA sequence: TGCGCCAGCAGGTTACAGGGGGACACCGGGGAGCTGTTTTTT.

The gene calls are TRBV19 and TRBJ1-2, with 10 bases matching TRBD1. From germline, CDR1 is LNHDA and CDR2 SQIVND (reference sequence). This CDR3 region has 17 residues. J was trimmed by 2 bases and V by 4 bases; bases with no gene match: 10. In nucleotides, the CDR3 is TGTGCCAGTAGTACCCCCCCGGGACAGGGGACGAACTATGGCTACACCTTC. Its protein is CASSTPPGQGTNYGYTF. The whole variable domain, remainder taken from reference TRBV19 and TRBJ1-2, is DGGITQSPKYLFRKEGQNVTLSCEQNLNHDAMYWYRQDPGQGLRLIYYSQIVNDFQKGDIAEGYSVSREKKESFPLTVTSAQKNPTAFYLCASSTPPGQGTNYGYTFGSGTRLTVV.

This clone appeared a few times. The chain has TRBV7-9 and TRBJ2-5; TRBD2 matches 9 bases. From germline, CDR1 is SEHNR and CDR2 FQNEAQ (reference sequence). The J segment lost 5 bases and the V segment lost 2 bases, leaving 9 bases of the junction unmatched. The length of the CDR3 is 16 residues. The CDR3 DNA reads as TGTGCCAGCAGCTTATCGGCGGGAGGGCCTGGGGAGACCCAGTACTTC. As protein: CASSLSAGGPGETQYF.

This CDR3 reads CASRGRGGYTF. CDR3 nucleotide sequence: TGTGCCAGCAGGGGGCGAGGTGGCTACACCTTC. V usage is TRBV27 and J usage is TRBJ1-2; D possibly corresponds to TRBD1 (5 bases). The CDR3 has 11 amino acids. Per germline, CDR1 MNHEY and CDR2 SMNVEV (reference sequence). V was pared by 6 bases and J by 7 bases, with 9 bases between.